Below, 31 T cell receptor beta chains from the same sample are listed, as sequenced in a study of T cell clonotyping in hematopoietic cell transplantation. As for time point: recipient sample about 28 days before transplant, after cytoreduction. Here immunoSEQ multiplex PCR was the method, and the copy in TCRdb shows in-frame clones only, minus some. Of around 5,400 clones in the sample, 80% were seen once. Material: peripheral blood mononuclear cells, obtained before stem cell transplant. These receptors originate from a woman in her fifties or sixties with acute myeloid leukemia. Some clones in this sample may be carry-over from other donors' samples.

This sequence joins TRBV2 and TRBJ2-7; TRBD1 aligns across 9 bases. V gave up 11 bases and J gave up 4 bases; unmatched junction bases: 12. Germline assignment: CDR1 SNHLY and CDR2 FYNNEI. The CDR3 contains 14 residues. CDR3 loop: CASHSGTGTYEQYF. In nucleotides, the CDR3 is TGTGCCTCCCACTCCGGGACAGGGACGTACGAGCAGTACTTC.

The chain combines TRBV16 with TRBJ1-5; the D is unclear. The V gene's germline CDR1 is KGHSY and CDR2 FQNENV. The V end lost 0 bases, the J end lost 4 bases, and 10 bases lay between the germline ends. CDR3 size: 15 residues. This CDR3 is CASSQSNTQNQPQHF. The CDR3 DNA is TGTGCCAGCAGCCAATCGAACACCCAAAATCAGCCCCAGCATTTT.

The genes are TRBV7-2 and TRBJ2-1; D is uncertain. Germline V gene lookup returns CDR1 SGHTA and CDR2 FQGNSA. This CDR3 contains 13 residues. V shed 1 base and J shed 7 bases, with 8 bases lying between them. The DNA for the CDR3 is TGTGCCAGCAGCTTAGAGGCTGAGAATGAGCAGTTCTTC. Translated, it gives CASSLEAENEQFF. The full variable domain, in which reference TRBV7-2 and TRBJ2-1 provide the parts outside the CDR3, is GAGVSQSPSNKVTEKGKDVELRCDPISGHTALYWYRQSLGQGLEFLIYFQGNSAPDKSGLPSDRFSAERTGGSVSTLTIQRTQQEDSAVYLCASSLEAENEQFFGPGTRLTVL.

The chain employs TRBV29-1 and TRBJ2-7; the D gene could be TRBD1 or TRBD2 (6 bases each). CDR3 length: 15 residues. Deletions cut 4 bases from V and 3 bases from J, with 19 bases between. Germline lookup yields CDR1 SQVTM and CDR2 ANQGSEA. The CDR3 loop is CSVVRGGRPLYEQYF. CDR3 nucleotides: TGCAGCGTTGTTCGAGGGGGGCGCCCACTCTACGAGCAGTACTTC.

Notes on this clone: The germline gene is not matched at one end of the junction; a read error may be the cause. The rearrangement links TRBV28 to TRBJ1-2; 9 bases align to TRBD1. The CDR3 spans 13 residues. Germline loops: CDR1 MDHEN, CDR2 SYDVKM. CDR3 DNA: TGTGCCACCCTACTCCGGGACAGGGAAGTGTTGGTCTTC. Amino acid sequence: CATLLRDREVLVF.

V usage is TRBV5-1 and J usage is TRBJ2-7; TRBD2 aligns across 8 bases. V shed 2 bases, J shed 2 bases, and the junction held 6 bases outside the gene matches. The length of the CDR3 is 15 residues. Germline V gene data show CDR1 as SGHRS and CDR2 as YFSETQ. CDR3 sequence (DNA): TGCGCCAGCAGCTTCCTAGCGGGTCCCACCTACGAGCAGTACTTC. Protein product: CASSFLAGPTYEQYF.

The V and J genes are TRBV16 and TRBJ1-5; D gene unclear. Between the trimmed V and J ends, which lost 0 bases and 4 bases, there was a span of 16 bases. CDR3 length: 17 residues. Germline CDR1 is KGHSY and CDR2 is FQNENV. Written as DNA, the CDR3 is TGTGCCAGCAGCCAATCGATGGTTCGGGGAGGAAATCAGCCCCAGCATTTT. It is translated as CASSQSMVRGGNQPQHF.

V usage is TRBV2 and J usage is TRBJ1-5, with D hard to call. Germline V lookup: CDR1 SNHLY, CDR2 FYNNEI. This CDR3 region has 14 residues. V gave up 2 bases and J gave up 7 bases, with 12 bases separating them. The CDR3 is CASSELGPPQPQHF. The CDR3 DNA sequence: TGTGCCAGCAGTGAATTAGGGCCCCCACAGCCCCAGCATTTT.

The DNA for the CDR3 is TGTGCCAGCAGTTACAAAGGGGGCCGGGACATTCAGTACTTC. Translating gives CASSYKGGRDIQYF. The rearrangement uses TRBV6-5 and TRBJ2-4; 7 bases are shared with TRBD1. The CDR3 sequence is 14 residues long. CDR1 and CDR2 (germline): MNHEY, SVGAGI. V lost 2 bases, J lost 8 bases, and 6 bases stayed unmatched.

The chain combines TRBV7-2 with TRBJ2-5; tentatively, D is TRBD1 or TRBD2 (6 bases each). Matching the DNA end better, TRBJ2-7 makes the J call doubtful. CDR3 size: 13 residues. Germline V gene data show CDR1 as SGHTA and CDR2 as FQGNSA. For the CDR3, the DNA is TGTGCCAGCAGTTTGAGGGGGGTAAACGAGCAGTACTTC. Its protein product is CASSLRGVNEQYF.

J is TRBJ2-1 and V is TRBV19; D gene ambiguous. V was cut by 6 bases and J by 0 bases, with 12 bases left in between. CDR1 is LNHDA, CDR2 SQIVND, per germline (reference sequence). The length of the CDR3 is 15 residues. CDR3 amino acids: CASRSAGSSYNEQFF. CDR3 nucleotide sequence: TGTGCCAGTAGATCGGCAGGTAGCTCCTACAATGAGCAGTTCTTC.

This chain links TRBV29-1 with TRBJ1-2; TRBD1 is a possible D gene (6 bases). Trimming cost V 6 bases and J 4 bases, with 12 bases left between them. The germline V gene encodes CDR1 SQVTM and CDR2 ANQGSEA. This CDR3 is built from 12 residues. CDR3 coding DNA: TGCAGCGTCGTGGGACACGTCTATGGCTACACCTTC. Amino acid sequence: CSVVGHVYGYTF.

The chain employs TRBV11-3 and TRBJ2-1; no clear D. V lost 5 bases, J lost 0 bases, and 5 bases lay in between. The CDR3 sequence is 13 residues long. Germline V lookup: CDR1 SGHNT, CDR2 YENEEA. The CDR3 bases are TGTGCCAGCAGCCCCGGCTCCTACAATGAGCAGTTCTTC. This codes for CASSPGSYNEQFF.

V gene TRBV19 combines with J gene TRBJ2-1; 12 bases line up with TRBD2. The CDR3 is 14 residues long. CDR1 is LNHDA and CDR2 is SQIVND in the germline V gene (reference sequence). The J segment lost 9 bases and the V segment lost 4 bases, leaving 4 bases of the junction unmatched. In nucleotides, the CDR3 is TGTGCCAGTAGTACTAGCGGGGGGGCAAGTGAGCAGTTCTTC. It translates to CASSTSGGASEQFF.

CDR3 protein: CASSPRPGNEQFF. The CDR3 nucleotides read TGTGCCAGCAGCCCCCGTCCGGGTAATGAGCAGTTCTTC. The chain combines TRBV11-2 with TRBJ2-1, with D unresolved. V lost 5 bases and J lost 7, with 12 bases in between. CDR3 length: 13 residues. The germline gives CDR1 SGHAT, CDR2 FQNNGV.

The J gene is TRBJ1-2, the V gene TRBV29-1; TRBD1 is a possible D gene (5 bases). Trimming cost V 8 bases and J 6 bases, with 16 bases left between them. Germline CDR1 is SQVTM and CDR2 is ANQGSEA. CDR3 length equals 12 residues. DNA for the CDR3: TGCAGCTATGTACGGGGGGGTCATGGCTACACCTTC. It codes for CSYVRGGHGYTF.

This chain links TRBV14 with TRBJ1-4; D is uncertain. CDR1 and CDR2 (germline): SGHDN, FVKESK. Trimming stripped 0 bases from V and 7 bases from J, with 12 bases between. The CDR3 loop spans 15 amino acids. The CDR3 reads CASSQDDGRREKLFF. CDR3 DNA: TGTGCCAGCAGCCAAGATGACGGGAGACGTGAAAAACTGTTTTTT.

This clone was detected only a few times. V is TRBV4-2 and J is TRBJ1-2, with D unresolved. This CDR3 has 13 residues. Germline V lookup: CDR1 LGHNA, CDR2 YNFKEQ. The V end was cut by 3 bases, the J end by 5 bases, with 10 bases between. The CDR3 DNA follows: TGTGCCAGCAGCCACCTCACGGAGTATGGCTACACCTTC. Encoded protein: CASSHLTEYGYTF.

This clone was seen only once. V is TRBV6-5 and J is TRBJ2-5; the D gene is possibly TRBD1 (5 bases). V lost 0 bases and J lost 5, with 13 bases in between. CDR1 and CDR2 from the germline V gene are MNHEY and SVGAGI. The CDR3 sequence is 15 residues long. The CDR3 DNA is TGTGCCAGCAGTTACTCGAGTGGGGCATGGGAGACCCAGTACTTC. This translates into CASSYSSGAWETQYF.

In this sample, this clone turned up a few times. The chain uses TRBV2 and TRBJ2-2; D tentatively fits TRBD1 or TRBD2 (5 bases each). CDR1 and CDR2 (germline): SNHLY, FYNNEI. This CDR3 spans 11 amino acids. V was cut by 6 bases and J by 6 bases, with 5 bases left in between. The CDR3: CASRGAGELFF. The CDR3 nucleotides read TGTGCCAGCAGGGGGGCCGGGGAGCTGTTTTTT. Full variable domain (rest looked up from reference TRBV2 and TRBJ2-2): EPEVTQTPSHQVTQMGQEVILRCVPISNHLYFYWYRQILGQKVEFLVSFYNNEISEKSEIFDDQFSVERPDGSNFTLKIRSTKLEDSAMYFCASRGAGELFFGEGSRLTVL.

The CDR3 sequence is CASSVSLGEKLFF. The DNA of the CDR3 is TGTGCCAGCAGTGTATCTTTGGGAGAAAAACTGTTTTTT. The chain recombines TRBV6-1 with TRBJ1-4; no reliable D call. The germline V gene has CDR1 MNHNS and CDR2 SASEGT. Trimming pared 4 bases from V and 8 bases from J, leaving 11 bases between. The CDR3 contains 13 residues.

J is TRBJ2-7 and V is TRBV30; D gene uncertain. CDR3 size: 12 residues. Germline assignment: CDR1 GTSNPN and CDR2 SVGIG (reference sequence). Trimming removed 8 bases at V and 3 bases at J, with 14 bases between. The CDR3 DNA reads TGTGCCATACGGGCCTTCAACTACGAGCAGTACTTC. The encoded protein is CAIRAFNYEQYF.

The chain links TRBV5-1 to TRBJ1-2; D ambiguous. This CDR3 comprises 14 residues. V dropped 1 base and J dropped 4 bases, with 11 bases sitting between them. The germline V gene has CDR1 SGHRS and CDR2 YFSETQ. This chain's CDR3 is CASSLYPATYGYTF. Here the CDR3 DNA reads TGCGCCAGCAGCTTGTATCCAGCCACCTATGGCTACACCTTC.

This clone appeared once. The genes are TRBV7-3 and TRBJ1-1; no clear D. The length of the CDR3 is 13 residues. CDR1 is SGHTA, CDR2 FQGTGA, per germline. The V gene lost 6 bases and the J gene lost 3 bases, with 11 bases spanning the gap. As DNA, the CDR3 is TGTGCCAGCAGACTTAATGGGTACACTGAAGCTTTCTTT. It translates to CASRLNGYTEAFF.

Concerning this clone: Other DNA sequences in the same sample also yield this CDR3. The J gene is TRBJ1-1, the V gene TRBV19; TRBD1 is a possible D gene (6 bases). The CDR3 consists of 13 residues. CDR1 is LNHDA, CDR2 SQIVND, per germline (reference sequence). V was trimmed by 5 bases and J by 0 bases, leaving 7 bases between them. CDR3 nucleotides: TGTGCCAGTAGTGACAGGCTGAACACTGAAGCTTTCTTT. Translating gives CASSDRLNTEAFF.

V gene TRBV19 combines with J gene TRBJ2-7; D gene uncertain. The V and J ends lost 1 base and 6 bases respectively, with 13 bases between them. The CDR3 spans 14 residues. Germline-derived CDR1 and CDR2 are LNHDA and SQIVND (reference sequence). CDR3 DNA: TGTGCCAGTAGTATAGTAAGCGACCGGAGCGAGCAGTACTTC. It encodes CASSIVSDRSEQYF.

The rearrangement links TRBV5-1 to TRBJ2-3, with 10 bases aligning to TRBD2. V lost 0 bases and J lost 4; bases outside the gene matches: 8. The V gene's germline CDR1 is SGHRS and CDR2 YFSETQ. The CDR3 loop spans 17 amino acids. CDR3 loop: CASSLALGSGGSDTQYF. CDR3 DNA: TGCGCCAGCAGCTTGGCCTTGGGTAGCGGGGGGTCAGATACGCAGTATTTT.

CDR3 sequence (DNA): TGTGCCAGCAGCACCGGACTAGCGGGGGCCCGAGGCGGGGAGCTGTTTTTT. As protein: CASSTGLAGARGGELFF. The gene calls are TRBV7-7 and TRBJ2-2; 13 positions agree with TRBD2. V shed 5 bases, J shed 7 bases, and the junction held 10 bases outside the gene matches. Germline lookup yields CDR1 SSHAT and CDR2 FNYEAQ (reference sequence). This CDR3 is built from 17 residues.

The rearrangement joins TRBV5-1 to TRBJ2-3, with 7 nucleotides matching TRBD2. In germline, CDR1 is SGHRS, CDR2 YFSETQ. The CDR3 contains 16 residues. V lost 2 bases to trimming and J lost 12 bases; unmatched junction nucleotides: 18. The CDR3 sequence: CASSFEGFHGGSLQYF. The DNA of the CDR3 is TGCGCCAGCAGCTTTGAGGGCTTTCACGGCGGGAGCCTTCAGTATTTT.

The chain carries TRBV7-6 and TRBJ1-6; a possible D gene is TRBD1 (6 bases). Germline assignment: CDR1 SGHVS and CDR2 FNYEAQ. The CDR3 loop spans 17 amino acids. V gave up 1 base and J gave up 7 bases, with 17 bases separating them. The CDR3 DNA follows: TGTGCCAGCAGCTTAGACCCCCCTGGGGGGACAAATTCACCCCTCCACTTT. Translating gives CASSLDPPGGTNSPLHF.

CDR3 in DNA: TGTGCCAGCAGCCGACAGGGAGGATATGGCTACACCTTC. This translates into CASSRQGGYGYTF. The chain recombines TRBV7-3 with TRBJ1-2, with 7 nucleotides matching TRBD1. Germline V lookup: CDR1 SGHTA, CDR2 FQGTGA. CDR3 length: 13 amino acids. The J segment lost 5 bases and the V segment lost 5 bases, leaving 5 bases of the junction unmatched.